The clone carrying this TCR beta chain was seen just once. Individuals drawn from about 26 US areas were roughly 18 to 95 years old. Clinical history as reported by participants underpinned cohort assignment. Libraries were prepared by immunoSEQ multiplex PCR; TCRdb keeps only in-frame clonotypes and omits some of them. The top ten hold about 2% of the sample, which has approximately 310,000 clones, 80% to 90% seen once. The data were taken from a study of blood T cell repertoires in COVID-19. Study in general: Researchers got acute and convalescent COVID-19 samples from the United States, Italy and Spain. T cells, B-cell-depleted T cells, or PBMCs supplied cDNA or gDNA.

The CDR3 has 13 amino acids. V shed 6 bases and J shed 1 base, with 9 bases lying between them. Material: PBMCs or T cells enriched from blood (not recorded which). This chain joins TRBV12-3 or TRBV12-4 and TRBJ1-1; D might be TRBD1 (5 bases). The TCR comes from a young man who had recovered from COVID-19. The CDR3 coding sequence is TGTGCCAGCAGGACGCAGGGGAACACTGAAGCTTTCTTT. This translates into CASRTQGNTEAFF.